This T cell receptor beta chain originates from a study of cytomegalovirus exposure and HLA in healthy donors. The study ran its PCR with 60 Vbeta and 13 Jbeta primers. Only in-frame clones appear in the TCRdb table, and some are missing; sequencing was by immunoSEQ multiplex PCR. The sample lists about 170,000 clones, approximately 80% seen once, with 0.65% to 0.95% in the top ten. The CDR3 is 14 residues long. CDR1 is KGHSH, CDR2 LQKENI, per germline. The V end was cut by 2 bases, the J end by 2 bases, with 10 bases between. This clonotype was obtained from a female donor in good health and CMV-seronegative. Input material: PBMCs. This chain links TRBV18 with TRBJ2-7; D is possibly TRBD2 (5 bases). The DNA for the CDR3 is TGTGCCAGCTCACCAAGAGGGCAGACCTACGAGCAGTACTTC. This sequence encodes CASSPRGQTYEQYF.